The source of this TCR beta chain is a study of blood T cell repertoires in COVID-19. Study in general: The analysed material was cDNA or gDNA that came from T cells, B-cell-depleted T cells, or PBMCs.

In the source study's methods: Amplification of reference gene primers provided the estimated nucleated cell counts. TCRdb's table, derived via immunoSEQ multiplex PCR, lists solely in-frame clones and lacks some. V, J and clone size are those of that table, while D and trimming were read from the DNA. The sample shows some 240,000 clones, about four fifths of them seen only once. Looked up from germline, CDR1 is SGDLS and CDR2 is YYNGEE. The CDR3 contains 14 residues. V lost 0 bases and J lost 7; bases outside the gene matches: 4. This clone was found a few times. This rearrangement joins TRBV9 to TRBJ1-2, with 9 bases that match TRBD1. This TCR was recovered from a woman of 80 years or more with acute or convalescent COVID-19. The sample consisted of peripheral blood. CDR3 bases: TGTGCCAGCAGCGTAGGACAGGGGGTTTCTGGCTACACCTTC. It specifies CASSVGQGVSGYTF.